This entry lists 21 T cell receptor beta chains sequenced from one sample in a study of T-cell reconstitution after alpha-beta-depleted transplantation in children. Library preparation (for TCRbeta) was performed with unique molecular identifiers. MiXCR, run by TCRdb on the PCR reads, gives a single entry per CDR3 protein. The repertoire holds 200,000 to 250,000 distinct CDR3 sequences, with approximately 12% as singletons. Sequenced here: PBMCs from the stem cell graft donor, sampled from the stem cell graft. The origin of the receptors is a human donor who donated a stem cell graft to a child with acute lymphoblastic leukemia.

This clonotype has ten or more counts. The chain combines TRBV28 with TRBJ2-3; D is possibly TRBD2 (7 bases). V was trimmed by 2 bases and J by 0 bases, leaving 12 bases between them. The germline gives CDR1 MDHEN, CDR2 SYDVKM. The CDR3 length is 16 residues. The CDR3 is CASSLAGAGSTDTQYF. For the CDR3, the DNA is TGTGCCAGCAGTTTAGCGGGGGCGGGTAGCACAGATACGCAGTATTTT.

This clonotype showed up many times. The V call is TRBV28, the J call TRBJ2-7; 7 bases map to TRBD1. Germline CDR1 MDHEN, CDR2 SYDVKM. Trimming at V came to 1 base and at J to 0 bases, leaving 6 bases not matched to a gene. The CDR3 extends over 16 amino acids. CDR3 sequence: CASSLYETGLSYEQYF. The CDR3 DNA sequence: TGTGCCAGCAGTTTATATGAGACAGGGCTCTCCTACGAGCAGTACTTC. The full variable domain, rest sourced from reference TRBV28 and TRBJ2-7, is DVKVTQSSRYLVKRTGEKVFLECVQDMDHENMFWYRQDPGLGLRLIYFSYDVKMKEKGDIPEGYSVSREKKERFSLILESASTNQTSMYLCASSLYETGLSYEQYFGPGTRLTVT.

The J gene is TRBJ2-1, the V gene TRBV6-4; 8 bases are shared with TRBD2. This CDR3 has 15 residues. Germline loops: CDR1 MRHNA, CDR2 SNTAGT. V was clipped by 0 bases and J by 5 bases; unmatched bases: 3. CDR3 bases: TGTGCCAGCAGTGACTCAGCGGGGGATAACAATGAGCAGTTCTTC. It translates to CASSDSAGDNNEQFF.

In this sample, this clonotype turned up many times. V is TRBV27 and J is TRBJ2-1, with D possibly called TRBD1 or TRBD2 (5 bases each). Trimming took off 5 bases at V and 5 bases at J, with 7 bases between the two ends. There are 12 residues in the CDR3. CDR1 is MNHEY, CDR2 SMNVEV, per germline (reference sequence). DNA of the CDR3: TGTGCCAGCAGTCCGGGACACAATGAGCAGTTCTTC. It encodes CASSPGHNEQFF.

This clonotype was counted many times. The chain is built from TRBV5-6 and TRBJ2-5; D might be TRBD1 (5 bases). The CDR3 extends over 14 amino acids. Trimming took 5 bases from V and 4 from J, leaving 15 bases between them. Germline CDR1 and CDR2: SGHDT and YYEEEE. CDR3 sequence (DNA): TGTGCCAGCAGGGCGACAGCTCTGGGAGAGACCCAGTACTTC. It is translated as CASRATALGETQYF.

This clonotype was observed at least ten times. CDR3 amino acids: CATTASNTGELFF. Here the CDR3 DNA reads TGTGCCACCACAGCGTCGAACACCGGGGAGCTGTTTTTT. This chain connects TRBV12-3 or TRBV12-4 to TRBJ2-2; D unclear. The V gene lost 10 bases and the J gene lost 0 bases, with 9 bases spanning the gap. The CDR3 is 13 amino acids.

This clonotype has a count of ten or more. The rearrangement uses TRBV2 and TRBJ2-3; possible D gene TRBD2, 5 bases. The CDR3 consists of 14 residues. V shed 4 bases and J shed 6 bases, with 14 bases lying between them. The V gene's germline CDR1 is SNHLY and CDR2 FYNNEI. The chain's CDR3 is CASSVLLGLDTQYF. The CDR3 DNA reads TGTGCCAGCAGTGTTTTACTAGGGTTGGATACGCAGTATTTT.

This clonotype was picked up a small number of times. The rearrangement joins TRBV5-4 to TRBJ2-7, with 9 nucleotides matching TRBD1. This CDR3 is built from 14 residues. The V gene end was trimmed by 1 base and the J gene end by 5 bases; junction bases not matched to a gene: 4. Germline assignment: CDR1 SGHNT and CDR2 YYREEE (reference sequence). CDR3 bases: TGTGCCAGCAGCTTGACAGGGGGCAACGACGAGCAGTACTTC. Translating gives CASSLTGGNDEQYF.

The sample holds a few counts of this clonotype. The gene calls are TRBV2 and TRBJ1-4; D gene unclear. The V gene lost 2 bases and the J gene lost 7 bases, with 8 bases spanning the gap. The V gene's germline CDR1 is SNHLY and CDR2 FYNNEI. This CDR3 contains 13 residues. The CDR3 coding sequence is TGTGCCAGCAGTGAACGGGGATTTGAAAAACTGTTTTTT. This gives the protein CASSERGFEKLFF.

This clonotype has at least ten counts. This rearrangement joins TRBV9 to TRBJ2-2; 7 positions match TRBD2. The germline V gene has CDR1 SGDLS and CDR2 YYNGEE. With 1 base clipped from V and 6 bases from J, the junction kept 9 bases outside the gene matches. The CDR3 has 16 residues. The CDR3 loop is CASSVYRGSGAGELFF. The CDR3 DNA sequence: TGTGCCAGCAGCGTATACCGAGGGAGCGGGGCCGGGGAGCTGTTTTTT.

This clonotype was observed a few times. The gene calls are TRBV12-3 or TRBV12-4 and TRBJ1-1, with TRBD1 matching over 9 bases. This CDR3 has 14 amino acids. The trim removed 9 bases at V and 4 bases at J, leaving 9 bases unmatched. The CDR3 loop is CASLPGQGPTEAFF. Written as DNA, the CDR3 is TGTGCCAGTCTTCCGGGACAGGGTCCCACTGAAGCTTTCTTT.

This clonotype was counted only a few times. The chain joins TRBV18 to TRBJ1-2; D is ambiguous. Trimming stripped 2 bases from V and 2 bases from J, with 9 bases between. CDR3 length: 14 residues. The germline V gene encodes CDR1 KGHSH and CDR2 LQKENI. CDR3 bases: TGTGCCAGCTCACCAGTGGGGATAAACTATGGCTACACCTTC. It is translated as CASSPVGINYGYTF.

This clonotype was seen a few times. This chain links TRBV20-1 with TRBJ2-1; no clear D. CDR1 and CDR2 (germline): DFQATT, SNEGSKA (reference sequence). Trimming cost V 3 bases and J 8 bases, with 17 bases left between them. The CDR3 covers 14 residues. The CDR3 loop is CSARMVAPGYEQFF. The DNA of the CDR3 is TGCAGTGCTAGGATGGTGGCCCCTGGGTATGAGCAGTTCTTC.

The table lists this clonotype with many counts. J is TRBJ2-7 and V is TRBV20-1; unclear D gene. V lost 3 bases and J 2 bases, leaving 11 bases between the germline ends. Germline V gives CDR1 DFQATT, CDR2 SNEGSKA (reference sequence). This CDR3 region has 13 residues. CDR3 sequence reads: CSASSSQTYEQYF. CDR3 nucleotide sequence: TGCAGTGCTAGTAGTAGTCAGACCTACGAGCAGTACTTC.

The CDR3 protein is CASSTQSTGELFF. CDR3 in DNA: TGTGCCAGCAGCACCCAGAGCACCGGGGAGCTGTTTTTT. The rearrangement uses TRBV7-2 and TRBJ2-2, with D unclear. Trimming pared 5 bases from V and 4 bases from J, leaving 8 bases between. From germline, CDR1 is SGHTA and CDR2 FQGNSA. The CDR3 extends over 13 amino acids.

This clonotype has more than one count but fewer than ten. This sequence joins TRBV30 and TRBJ2-1; tentative D call: TRBD1 (5 bases). The V gene lost 1 base and the J gene lost 9 bases, with 7 bases spanning the gap. From germline, CDR1 is GTSNPN and CDR2 SVGIG (reference sequence). This CDR3 is built from 11 residues. CDR3 sequence reads: CAWSDRFEQFF. The DNA of the CDR3 is TGTGCCTGGAGTGACAGGTTTGAGCAGTTCTTC.

The chain carries TRBV30 and TRBJ2-7; 12 positions agree with TRBD1. The CDR3 runs 15 residues. Looked up from germline, CDR1 is GTSNPN and CDR2 is SVGIG (reference sequence). With 3 bases clipped from V and 6 bases from J, the junction kept 9 bases outside the gene matches. The CDR3 DNA follows: TGTGCCTGGAGCGACCAACGGGACAGGGGGCCCGAGCAGTACTTC. It translates to CAWSDQRDRGPEQYF.

This clonotype was seen repeatedly, ten times or more. The CDR3 loop is CSVGGATSEQYF. CDR3 nucleotide sequence: TGCAGCGTTGGGGGAGCGACTAGCGAGCAGTACTTC. This chain links TRBV29-1 with TRBJ2-7; D is possibly TRBD2 (6 bases). This CDR3 region has 12 residues. The V end was cut by 4 bases, the J end by 6 bases, with 13 bases between. Germline V lookup: CDR1 SQVTM, CDR2 ANQGSEA.

This clonotype was recorded at least ten times. The rearrangement joins TRBV12-3 or TRBV12-4 to TRBJ2-6, with D perhaps TRBD1 (5 bases). This CDR3 comprises 18 residues. Trimming took off 0 bases at V and 2 bases at J, with 14 bases between the two ends. The CDR3 protein is CASSLAVVGVTGANVLTF. CDR3 nucleotides: TGTGCCAGCAGTTTAGCGGTTGTAGGGGTAACTGGGGCCAACGTCCTGACTTTC.

In its sample, this clonotype was seen many times. The rearrangement links TRBV29-1 to TRBJ2-2; TRBD1 matches 7 bases. The CDR3 sequence is 12 residues long. The germline V gene encodes CDR1 SQVTM and CDR2 ANQGSEA. Trimming at V came to 6 bases and at J to 5 bases, leaving 3 bases not matched to a gene. For the CDR3, the DNA is TGCAGCGTGACAGGGAGAACCGGGGAGCTGTTTTTT. As protein: CSVTGRTGELFF.

Turning to this clonotype: A much larger clone differs from this one at a single base, so this may be a read error. The rearrangement joins TRBV5-1 to TRBJ1-2; D is perhaps TRBD1 (6 bases). Germline V gives CDR1 SGHRS, CDR2 YFSETQ. Trimming cost V 0 bases and J 6 bases, with 21 bases left between them. The CDR3 runs to 17 residues. The CDR3 DNA follows: TGCGCCAGCAGCTTGGTTGTTGCGGGGGCCGCCTCCCATGGCTACACCTTC. This translates into CASSLVVAGAASHGYTF.